These 5 T cell receptor beta chains originate from one sample sequenced in a study of chemoradiotherapy in HPV16-positive cancers. Assay: immunoSEQ multiplex PCR; the TCRdb copy retains only in-frame clones and omits some. In the table there are roughly 16,000 clones, 60% to 80% of which are singletons. The specimen was collected from a patient who underwent chemoradiotherapy. The receptor source for this set is a human donor with HPV-associated anogenital cancer.

This clone was observed a few times. The chain combines TRBV6-1 with TRBJ1-5; D remains unclear. Deletions cut 7 bases from V and 5 bases from J, with 6 bases between. This CDR3 comprises 11 residues. Germline lookup yields CDR1 MNHNS and CDR2 SASEGT. For the CDR3, the DNA is TGTGCCAGCATGGATGATCAGCCCCAGCATTTT. The encoded protein is CASMDDQPQHF.

The chain carries TRBV19 and TRBJ2-2, with 11 bases identical to TRBD2. The CDR3 is made up of 18 amino acids. V shed 3 bases, J shed 6 bases, and the junction held 12 bases outside the gene matches. CDR1 and CDR2 from the germline V gene are LNHDA and SQIVND (reference sequence). In nucleotides, the CDR3 is TGTGCCAGTAGTATCTGGTCTAGCGGGGGGCCCCCTGCCGGGGAGCTGTTTTTT. It is translated as CASSIWSSGGPPAGELFF.

The rearrangement uses TRBV28 and TRBJ2-5; 7 nucleotides line up with TRBD1. Per the germline V gene, CDR1 is MDHEN and CDR2 is SYDVKM. The V and J ends lost 1 base and 5 bases, in that order; junction bases with no gene match: 7. The CDR3 spans 15 residues. The CDR3 reads CASSLSQGGRETQYF. The CDR3 bases are TGTGCCAGCAGTTTATCTCAAGGGGGCAGGGAGACCCAGTACTTC.

V gene TRBV6-5 combines with J gene TRBJ2-2, with D possibly TRBD1 on 6 matching bases. Germline-derived CDR1 and CDR2 are MNHEY and SVGAGI. The V and J ends lost 6 bases and 4 bases respectively, with 15 bases between them. The CDR3 loop spans 15 amino acids. CDR3 nucleotides: TGTGCCAGCAGCCGTACAGGGACGGGCACCGGGGAGCTGTTTTTT. Its translation: CASSRTGTGTGELFF.

The chain couples TRBV7-8 to TRBJ1-1; D remains unclear. The length of the CDR3 is 12 residues. The ends were cut back, 4 bases at V and 7 bases at J, with 10 bases in the middle. Looked up from germline, CDR1 is SGHVS and CDR2 is FQNEAQ. CDR3 nucleotides: TGTGCCAGCAGCTCTGGACGTCGTGAAGCTTTCTTT. It yields the protein CASSSGRREAFF.